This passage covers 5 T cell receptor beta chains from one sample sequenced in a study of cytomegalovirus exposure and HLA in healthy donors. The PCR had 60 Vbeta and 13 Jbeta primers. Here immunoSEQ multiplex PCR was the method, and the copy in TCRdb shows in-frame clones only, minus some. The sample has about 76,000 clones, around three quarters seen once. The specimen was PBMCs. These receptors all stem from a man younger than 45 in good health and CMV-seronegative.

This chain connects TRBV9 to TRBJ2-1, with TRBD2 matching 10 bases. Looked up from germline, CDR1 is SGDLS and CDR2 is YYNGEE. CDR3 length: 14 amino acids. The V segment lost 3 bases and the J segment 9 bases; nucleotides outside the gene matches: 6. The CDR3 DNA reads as TGTGCCAGCAGCGCCAGCGGGAGGGGGATTGAGCAGTTCTTC. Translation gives CASSASGRGIEQFF.

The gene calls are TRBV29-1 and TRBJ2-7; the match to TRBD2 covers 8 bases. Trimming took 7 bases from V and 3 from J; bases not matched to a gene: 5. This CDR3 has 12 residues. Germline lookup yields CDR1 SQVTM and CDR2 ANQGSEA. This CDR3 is CSATTSGYEQYF. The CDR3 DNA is TGCAGCGCCACCACTAGCGGCTACGAGCAGTACTTC.

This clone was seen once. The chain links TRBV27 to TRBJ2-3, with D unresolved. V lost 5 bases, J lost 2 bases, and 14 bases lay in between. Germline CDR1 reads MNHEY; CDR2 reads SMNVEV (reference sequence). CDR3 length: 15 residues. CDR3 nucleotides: TGTGCCAGCAGTCCCCGGAACTACCTCACAGATACGCAGTATTTT. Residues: CASSPRNYLTDTQYF.

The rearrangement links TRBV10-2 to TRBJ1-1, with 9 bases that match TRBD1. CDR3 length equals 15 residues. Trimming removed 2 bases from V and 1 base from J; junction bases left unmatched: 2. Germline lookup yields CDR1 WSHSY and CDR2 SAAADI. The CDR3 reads CASSETGGKNTEAFF. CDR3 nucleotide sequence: TGCGCCAGCAGTGAGACAGGGGGCAAGAACACTGAAGCTTTCTTT.

This CDR3 reads CASSSGLAGIDEQYF. In DNA form, the CDR3 reads TGCGCCAGCAGCTCAGGACTAGCGGGAATCGACGAGCAGTACTTC. The V and J genes are TRBV5-1 and TRBJ2-7, with TRBD2 matching over 12 bases. Unmatched junction bases numbered 6, after V lost 3 bases and J lost 5 bases. CDR1 is SGHRS and CDR2 is YFSETQ in the germline V gene. This CDR3 has 15 residues.